Following are 10 T cell receptor beta chains from one sample sequenced in a study of radiation and T cells in renal cell carcinoma. TCRdb's table, derived via immunoSEQ multiplex PCR, lists solely in-frame clones and lacks some. The sample lists 15,000 to 20,000 clones; around 55% were seen once. Treatment denoted: 15 Gy SBRT to primary tumor, nephrectomy 4 weeks later. The material sequenced was tumor tissue, taken from a patient whose treatment included radiotherapy and nephrectomy. The origin of the receptors is a man aged 50 to 60 with renal cell carcinoma.

This clone appeared a few times. The junction departs from the called germline gene at one end, perhaps through a read error. V usage is TRBV7-7 and J usage is TRBJ2-5; 8 bases map to TRBD1. Germline V gene data show CDR1 as SSHAT and CDR2 as FNYEAQ (reference sequence). This CDR3 is 15 amino acids long. CDR3 amino acids: CASSRGQGGQETQYF. Here the CDR3 DNA reads TGTGCTAGCAGCCGAGGACAGGGAGGCCAAGAGACCCAGTACTTC.

In this sample, this clone turned up a few times. A read error may produce the germline difference seen at one junction end. V usage is TRBV7-9 and J usage is TRBJ1-2, with D possibly matching TRBD1 (6 bases). CDR1 is SEHNR, CDR2 FQNEAQ, per germline (reference sequence). The length of the CDR3 is 13 residues. The CDR3 sequence is CASTTWTQGSLIF. The CDR3 DNA sequence: TGTGCCAGCACCACTTGGACACAGGGCTCTTTGATCTTC.

CDR3 nucleotides: TGTGCCAGCTCACCAGCGACAGGGACCCTCTATGGCTACACCTTC. This translates into CASSPATGTLYGYTF. The chain uses TRBV18 and TRBJ1-2; 7 nucleotides line up with TRBD1. V shed 2 bases, J shed 4 bases, and the junction held 7 bases outside the gene matches. Germline CDR1 KGHSH, CDR2 LQKENI. The CDR3 is 15 amino acids.

As to this clone: This sample includes further DNA sequences coding for the same CDR3. Here the CDR3 reads CASSRQGGSYEQYF. CDR3 DNA: TGTGCCAGCAGTCGACAGGGGGGTTCCTACGAGCAGTACTTC. The J gene is TRBJ2-7, the V gene TRBV6-5; TRBD1 aligns across 9 bases. Germline trimming cut 5 bases from V and 1 base from J; bases unmatched to any gene: 3. The CDR3 runs 14 residues. CDR1 MNHEY and CDR2 SVGAGI come from the germline V gene.

This clone was observed a few times. The chain employs TRBV28 and TRBJ2-1; 9 nucleotides line up with TRBD1. V gave up 6 bases and J gave up 9 bases; unmatched junction bases: 12. CDR1 and CDR2 (germline): MDHEN, SYDVKM. This CDR3 is 15 amino acids long. DNA of the CDR3: TGTGCCAGCAGCCGCCCCGGGACAGGGAAAATTGAGCAGTTCTTC. It yields the protein CASSRPGTGKIEQFF.

The chain joins TRBV9 to TRBJ1-5; perhaps TRBD1 as D (5 bases). This CDR3 spans 13 amino acids. V lost 4 bases and J lost 6, with 11 bases in between. The germline V gene has CDR1 SGDLS and CDR2 YYNGEE. CDR3 residues: CASSSGRGQPQHF. The CDR3 region has the DNA TGTGCCAGCAGCTCTGGGAGGGGTCAGCCCCAGCATTTT. Full variable domain (outside the CDR3, taken from reference TRBV9 and TRBJ1-5): DSGVTQTPKHLITATGQRVTLRCSPRSGDLSVYWYQQSLDQGLQFLIQYYNGEERAKGNILERFSAQQFPDLHSELNLSSLELGDSALYFCASSSGRGQPQHFGDGTRLSIL.

Only a few counts were recorded for this clone. This chain links TRBV4-3 with TRBJ2-7; 15 bases line up with TRBD2. Germline-derived CDR1 and CDR2 are LGHNA and YSLEER. V gave up 4 bases and J gave up 3 bases; unmatched junction bases: 10. The CDR3 totals 18 residues. The CDR3 sequence: CASSRGLRTSGGGYEQYF. For the CDR3, the DNA is TGCGCCAGCAGCCGAGGACTACGGACTAGCGGGGGGGGCTACGAGCAGTACTTC.

V and J are TRBV29-1 and TRBJ2-3; 11 positions agree with TRBD2. Germline-derived CDR1 and CDR2 are SQVTM and ANQGSEA. J gave up 4 bases and V 3 bases, and 3 bases lay outside the gene matches. The CDR3 extends over 14 amino acids. The CDR3, as DNA: TGCAGCGTTGAGGCTAGCGGGGGGTCAGATACGCAGTATTTT. Translation: CSVEASGGSDTQYF.

The genes are TRBV30 and TRBJ2-5; 11 nucleotides line up with TRBD1. CDR3 length: 16 residues. The ends lost 1 base at V and 2 bases at J; junction bases unmatched: 6. The germline V gene encodes CDR1 GTSNPN and CDR2 SVGIG (reference sequence). The CDR3 coding sequence is TGTGCCTGGAGTGGGTGGACAGGGGGCGTTCAAGAGACCCAGTACTTC. Translated, it gives CAWSGWTGGVQETQYF.

J is TRBJ1-2 and V is TRBV7-9, with D maybe TRBD1 (6 bases). With 3 bases removed from V and 5 bases from J, the gap between germline ends came to 13 bases. The CDR3 extends over 14 amino acids. Germline CDR1 reads SEHNR; CDR2 reads FQNEAQ (reference sequence). The chain's CDR3 is CASSLSGARYGYTF. The CDR3 bases are TGTGCCAGCAGCTTGTCAGGGGCAAGGTATGGCTACACCTTC.